What follows describes a single TCR beta chain. Its target antigen remains unknown. No quality values exist for individual bases; no much larger clone is one base distant. In total, roughly 710 healthy bone marrow donors made up the cohort. At the time of sampling, all cohort members were nominally healthy, though unrecorded immune exposures were likely present. The donor was CMV seropositive and was included in the group of approximately 310 seropositive cohort members. Each donor provided a peripheral blood sample, and peripheral blood mononuclear cells were used for TCR beta sequencing. Genomic DNA extraction from the blood cell samples was performed with the Qiagen DNeasy Blood Extraction Kit. The library was produced with the immunoSEQ multiplex PCR assay. For the multiplex PCR, a mixture combining 60 forward primers for TCR Vbeta segments and 13 reverse primers for TCR Jbeta segments was used. A multiplex PCR assay on genomic DNA amplified the CDR3 region of rearranged TCR beta genes. The Illumina HiSeq System was used to sequence the amplified TCR beta libraries as 87-base-pair reads. The source study handled its data this way. A later analysis counted 65 million to 90 million unique TCR beta chains across the 666 repertoires, and 9.5 million to 11 million of these chains were shared by at least two donors. Raw reads were error-corrected and collapsed into unique sequences with a nearest-neighbor algorithm that merged closely related sequences to remove PCR and sequencing errors. V, D and J gene segments were assigned by aligning CDR3 sequences to IMGT reference sequences. Each retained sequence needed at least a six-nucleotide match to both a V gene segment and a J gene segment. Rearrangements were called productive when the CDR3 lacked stop codons and stayed in frame with V and J; all others were non-productive. Following IMGT convention, CDR3 was defined as the stretch from the second conserved V-encoded cysteine up to the conserved J-encoded phenylalanine. Sequences without an unambiguous match to a single V gene segment were excluded from the earlier analysis of about 600 of the donors. An earlier analysis of a few hundred of the donors classified V segments as functional when productive rearrangements were above 56.7% and as segregating when the standard deviation between donors was above 5%. A statistical classification framework was developed to diagnose cytomegalovirus status using the catalog of TCR beta chain sequences. In a later analysis, TCR nucleotide sequences were compared against IMGT/GENE-DB human TR gene sequences so that V and J genes could be assigned. In a later analysis, CDR3 sequences and most-parsimonious VDJ recombination scenarios were assigned using the TCRdist pipeline. In a later analysis, each TCR beta chain was defined by its CDR3 amino acid sequence together with its V-gene family, and reads without a unique V-gene family were excluded. A later analysis removed 550 to 700 highly shared, low-generation-probability nucleotide sequences to deal with suspected cross-contamination and a sequencing artifact. For each public chain, a later analysis derived a clonal expansion index from normalized ranks of inferred template counts within each repertoire. In a later analysis, generation probabilities were computed with a VDJ recombination model fitted to out-of-frame rearrangements, and the resulting probabilities were checked against IGoR. Hypergeometric tests were used in a later analysis to score TCR-TCR, TCR-HLA and TCR-CMV co-occurrence, with a repertoire-size bias correction applied to the TCR pairs. To estimate false discovery rates, a later analysis permuted the HLA or CMV assignments 20 times. In a later analysis, co-occurring TCRs were grouped using DBSCAN, and TCRdist sequence similarity was added for clustering within HLA-allele-positive subsets. For co-occurrence clustering, repertoires with fewer than 30,000 or more than 120,000 public chains were excluded, along with roughly 5 repertoires with anomalous nucleotide sharing. TCRdb took this table from immuneACCESS and kept in-frame rearrangements with V and J called. Such tables lack part of the clones; where checked against another copy, unresolved V genes explain under half of the gap, and the rest is unexplained. The V and J calls and clone size were taken over from that table, and D and trimming were inferred from the DNA. Within this sample are around 150,000 clones, with more than 75% of them counted one time only. Together, the top ten hold about 9.9% of the sample.

This entry comes from a study of cytomegalovirus exposure and HLA in healthy donors (dated by TCRdb to about 2017). Context from the whole study: An earlier analysis of several hundred of the donors reported about 250 Gb of sequence data and 117 million unique TCR beta sequences from about 200 million T cells. On average, about 200,000 unique TCR beta nucleotide sequences were sequenced per donor among some 430 genotyped donors of the cohort, with about 19% of those sequences being non-productive. HLA typing included class I and class II loci at four-digit resolution. Four to six DR-DQ haplotypes were handled as single units for association and clustering, since linkage in the cohort was strong. A later analysis re-analyzed previously published TCR beta repertoires from 666 donors and added high-resolution HLA genotyping to study TCR occurrence patterns. The later analysis used no new phenotypic data to find candidate immune exposures, relying instead on TCR beta sequences and their occurrence across donors. All discovery cohort repertoires had been generated on a single sequencing platform. Donor age, sex, ethnicity and CMV serostatus were collected together with the repertoire data. A later genetic analysis took genome-wide SNP genotypes for about 55% of the roughly 670 donors and used that subset as a discovery cohort. The aim of the study was to test whether cataloging public T cell receptors could identify signatures of past pathogen exposure. An earlier analysis of a few hundred of the donors applied high-throughput TCR beta sequencing to assess whether each TCR beta V gene segment acted as functional or pseudogenic. Typing coverage differed by locus: A, B, C, DRB1 and DQB1 were typed in roughly 620-630 donors, DQA1 in 522, DPA1 in around 580, and DPB1 in approximately 450. An early release covering roughly 640 HLA-typed donors comprised approximately 290 gigabases of sequencing data and 85 million or so unique TCR sequences. The T cell repertoires of 666 subjects were profiled by immunosequencing and related to cytomegalovirus serostatus. Among the roughly 400 genotyped donors, more than 70% belonged to the genetic ancestry cluster associated with self-reported Caucasian donors. A separate validation cohort of roughly 120 different subjects was used in addition to the 666-subject first cohort. High-throughput TCR immunosequencing, statistical association of individual TCRs with disease status, and machine learning were combined to predict cytomegalovirus infection status. The research as a whole found: CMV serostatus was the only immune exposure information available for the cohort. Some 15 rarely observed V segments, including chromosome 9 orphons, were excluded from the earlier analysis of 550 to 700 of the donors because counts were too low. While some public TCRs were present in many individuals, most TCR sequences turned up only very rarely across donors. In both the original and validation cohorts, the classifier was reported to diagnose cytomegalovirus status with high specificity and sensitivity. Only TCR beta chains were sequenced in this cohort, and the absence of alpha or paired-chain data limited detectable features. Sequencing depth was assumed to be roughly uniform across donors in the presence/absence analyses, though that assumption may not hold. A further reported finding was that TCR beta sequences accurately predicted the HLA-A and HLA-B alleles for most subjects in the first cohort. When HLA alleles, especially DR and DQ, strongly co-occurred, attributing TCR associations to individual alleles was difficult. A later genetic analysis associated a missense DCLRE1C variant with V-gene and J-gene trimming of TCR beta chains, and an independent cohort replicated the association. In a later analysis, HLA-associated TCR beta chains were found to be more clonally expanded and to have lower generation probabilities than equally common non-associated chains. The authors suggested that the approach could potentially be extended to other disease states and immunological phenotypes. In an earlier analysis of around 500 of the donors, most TCR beta V segments appeared in productive rearrangements about 90% or about 30% of the time, broadly matching IMGT annotations. The study listed 150 to 200 TCR beta chains as associated with cytomegalovirus. Some IMGT-functional V segments, including TRBV6-2 and TRBV6-3, could not be distinguished by the 87-base-pair reads and were therefore excluded. Correlated functional status among segregating V segments might be attributable to linkage disequilibrium, but an unknown experimental factor could not be ruled out. HLA typing was unavailable for some donors at each locus, so association tests used only the typed subset. Compared with the roughly 710-donor mean, donors in an Asian-associated ancestry cluster had fewer N-insertions in productive TCRs, according to a later genetic analysis. According to a later analysis, TCR association rates differed among HLA loci, with DRB1 alleles showing the most associated TCRs and HLA-C alleles showing the fewest. A later analysis found that most CMV-associated TCR beta chains appeared HLA-restricted, with HLA associations seemingly driven largely by CMV exposure. According to a later analysis, parvovirus B19, influenza, CMV and Epstein-Barr virus appeared linked to several top co-occurrence clusters. A group of highly shared sequence variants was considered likely to be a technical artifact of the sequencing pipeline. In a later analysis, 15,000 to 20,000 TCR beta sequences were associated with specific HLA alleles at a false discovery rate of 0.05. A few of the identified cytomegalovirus-associated TCR beta chains were confirmed in vitro to be specific for cytomegalovirus antigens.

CDR1 and CDR2 are read off the germline V gene as SQVTM and ANQGSEA. Counted from cysteine to phenylalanine, this CDR3 has 15 amino acids. Only the CDR3 DNA stays, 45 bases, in frame from base 1. Trimmed from V: 5 bases; trimmed from J: 4 bases; junction bases lacking a gene match: 8. The chain was built from TRBV29-1 and TRBJ2-2; 9 nucleotides in the junction match TRBD2. This TCR was sampled from a young man in good health and CMV-seropositive. Material: PBMCs. Read as DNA, the sequence is TGCAGCGTTCTAGGGGCGGGAGGGAGCACCGGGGAGCTGTTTTTT. This encodes CSVLGAGGSTGELFF.